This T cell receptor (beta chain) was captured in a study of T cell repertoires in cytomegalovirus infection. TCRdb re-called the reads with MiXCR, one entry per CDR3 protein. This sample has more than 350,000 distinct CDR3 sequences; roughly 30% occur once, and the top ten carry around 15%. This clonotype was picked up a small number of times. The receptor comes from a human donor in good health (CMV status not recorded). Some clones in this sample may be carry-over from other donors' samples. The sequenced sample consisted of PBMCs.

CDR3 in DNA: TGCAGTGCTAGAGATTTATCTGTATGGGGGGCTCAGCCCCAGCATTTT. Encoded protein: CSARDLSVWGAQPQHF. The gene calls are TRBV20-1 and TRBJ1-5; TRBD1 is a possible D gene (6 bases). V shed 0 bases and J shed 6 bases, with 18 bases lying between them. CDR1 and CDR2 (germline): DFQATT, SNEGSKA (reference sequence). The CDR3 is made up of 16 amino acids.